Below, 19 T cell receptor beta chains from the same sample are listed, as sequenced in a study of graft-versus-host responses after intestinal transplantation. Their target antigens are unknown. Clones were read by immunoSEQ multiplex PCR, and TCRdb kept only the in-frame ones, dropping some. Here the sample spans some 100,000 clones, around 90% being singletons. Sequencing used unstimulated CD8+ T cells sorted from spleen or lymph node cells, obtained before transplant. These receptors were taken from a human donor who was the organ donor for an intestinal transplant.

The J gene is TRBJ2-5, the V gene TRBV28; possible D gene TRBD1, 6 bases. This CDR3 contains 14 residues. Germline V gives CDR1 MDHEN, CDR2 SYDVKM. Trimming pared 3 bases from V and 2 bases from J, leaving 10 bases between. DNA for the CDR3: TGTGCCAGCAGTTTCCCCGGACAGCAAGAGACCCAGTACTTC. It specifies CASSFPGQQETQYF.

V and J are TRBV7-9 and TRBJ1-1, with 8 bases fitting TRBD1. CDR3 length equals 16 residues. The ends lost 1 base at V and 4 bases at J; junction bases unmatched: 8. Germline values: CDR1 SEHNR, CDR2 FQNEAQ (reference sequence). The CDR3 coding sequence is TGTGCCAGCAGCTTAGGGAAACAGGGGGGAGGCACTGAAGCTTTCTTT. Its translation: CASSLGKQGGGTEAFF.

Only one count was recorded for this clone. J is TRBJ2-5 and V is TRBV7-9; 7 bases map to TRBD2. V lost 1 base to trimming and J lost 5 bases; unmatched junction nucleotides: 1. The germline V gene has CDR1 SEHNR and CDR2 FQNEAQ (reference sequence). The CDR3 extends over 13 amino acids. CDR3 nucleotide sequence: TGTGCCAGCAGCTTAGTGGGGGGGGAGACCCAGTACTTC. Amino acid sequence: CASSLVGGETQYF. The full variable domain, in which reference TRBV7-9 and TRBJ2-5 provide the parts outside the CDR3, is DTGVSQNPRHKITKRGQNVTFRCDPISEHNRLYWYRQTLGQGPEFLTYFQNEAQLEKSRLLSDRFSAERPKGSFSTLEIQRTEQGDSAMYLCASSLVGGETQYFGPGTRLLVL.

The chain recombines TRBV6-5 with TRBJ2-3; a weak D match, TRBD2 (5 bases). The CDR3 is 16 residues long. Germline lookup yields CDR1 MNHEY and CDR2 SVGAGI. V shed 3 bases and J shed 1 base, with 14 bases lying between them. In DNA, the CDR3 is TGTGCCAGCAGTTATGTCGCCGCGGGCCGCACAGATACGCAGTATTTT. It yields the protein CASSYVAAGRTDTQYF.

This clone came up once. The rearrangement joins TRBV30 to TRBJ1-4; 7 bases map to TRBD1. Trimming at V came to 4 bases and at J to 2 bases, leaving 1 base not matched to a gene. This CDR3 spans 13 amino acids. Germline CDR1 reads GTSNPN; CDR2 reads SVGIG (reference sequence). CDR3 residues: CAWTTGTNEKLFF. The CDR3 region has the DNA TGTGCCTGGACGACAGGGACTAATGAAAAACTGTTTTTT.

The V call is TRBV19, the J call TRBJ2-1; no reliable D call. V dropped 7 bases and J dropped 0 bases, with 13 bases sitting between them. CDR3 length: 15 amino acids. Per germline, CDR1 LNHDA and CDR2 SQIVND (reference sequence). The CDR3 loop reads CASTEAESSYNEQFF. The CDR3 nucleotides are TGTGCCAGTACTGAGGCGGAGAGCTCCTACAATGAGCAGTTCTTC.

The chain joins TRBV9 to TRBJ2-7; D possibly corresponds to TRBD1 (5 bases). This CDR3 is built from 14 residues. V dropped 3 bases and J dropped 5 bases, with 15 bases sitting between them. Germline values: CDR1 SGDLS, CDR2 YYNGEE. CDR3: CASSAGYWWDEQYF. CDR3 sequence (DNA): TGTGCCAGCAGCGCAGGGTATTGGTGGGACGAGCAGTACTTC.

J is TRBJ2-5 and V is TRBV4-1, with a weak D call TRBD2 (6 bases). Trimming shortened V by 5 bases and J by 5 bases, and 12 bases separated the two germline ends. This CDR3 has 13 residues. CDR1 and CDR2 from the germline V gene are MGHRA and YSYEKL. The CDR3 loop is CASSARRGETQYF. The DNA of the CDR3 is TGCGCCAGCAGCGCTCGACGGGGGGAGACCCAGTACTTC.

The gene calls are TRBV6-1 and TRBJ2-7; D unclear. The CDR3 loop spans 13 amino acids. With 3 bases removed from V and 2 bases from J, the gap between germline ends came to 8 bases. Germline V gives CDR1 MNHNS, CDR2 SASEGT. The CDR3 region is CASSDYPTYEQYF. In DNA form, the CDR3 reads TGTGCCAGCAGTGACTACCCTACCTACGAGCAGTACTTC.

CDR3: CASSLIYGGDTQYF. In DNA form, the CDR3 reads TGTGCCAGCAGTTTAATTTACGGAGGAGATACGCAGTATTTT. The chain couples TRBV27 to TRBJ2-3; possible D gene TRBD2, 5 bases. This CDR3 is 14 amino acids long. Germline CDR1 MNHEY, CDR2 SMNVEV (reference sequence). Trimming stripped 2 bases from V and 5 bases from J, with 11 bases between.

V usage is TRBV5-4 and J usage is TRBJ1-1; D is possibly TRBD1 (6 bases). The CDR3 is 14 residues long. Germline CDR1 SGHNT, CDR2 YYREEE (reference sequence). Trimming took 4 bases from V and 12 from J, leaving 22 bases between them. This CDR3 is CASSGGTGLVSTFF. In DNA form, the CDR3 reads TGTGCCAGCAGCGGGGGAACAGGGCTCGTTTCTACTTTCTTT.

The chain joins TRBV7-9 to TRBJ2-7, with 7 bases that match TRBD2. The CDR3 spans 19 residues. Trimming cost V 5 bases and J 3 bases; bases outside gene matches: 22. Germline assignment: CDR1 SEHNR and CDR2 FQNEAQ (reference sequence). The CDR3 spells CASSPDSGYAPWDYYEQYF. The CDR3 bases are TGTGCCAGCAGCCCAGATTCTGGATACGCTCCGTGGGACTACTACGAGCAGTACTTC.

This clone was observed a single time. The CDR3 is CASRGSGGYNEQFF. The CDR3 DNA is TGTGCCAGCAGAGGTAGCGGGGGATACAATGAGCAGTTCTTC. This chain connects TRBV28 to TRBJ2-1, with 9 bases matching TRBD2. The CDR3 sequence is 14 residues long. Germline-derived CDR1 and CDR2 are MDHEN and SYDVKM. V dropped 6 bases and J dropped 4; count of bases not matched to a gene: 4.

The chain couples TRBV28 to TRBJ1-2, with D possibly TRBD1 on 5 matching bases. V lost 3 bases and J 8 bases, leaving 19 bases between the germline ends. From germline, CDR1 is MDHEN and CDR2 SYDVKM. CDR3 length: 15 residues. CDR3 nucleotide sequence: TGTGCCAGCAGTTTCCCCATCGCTTCTCGGGGGGGCTACACCTTC. This codes for CASSFPIASRGGYTF.

This chain connects TRBV9 to TRBJ2-3, with 12 positions matching TRBD2. The J segment lost 4 bases and the V segment lost 0 bases, leaving 0 bases of the junction unmatched. The V gene's germline CDR1 is SGDLS and CDR2 YYNGEE. The CDR3 is 15 residues long. The CDR3 DNA is TGTGCCAGCAGCGTAGGACTAGCGGGGGCAGATACGCAGTATTTT. Translation: CASSVGLAGADTQYF.

The chain carries TRBV2 and TRBJ2-2, with D hard to call. The CDR3 loop spans 17 amino acids. Germline V lookup: CDR1 SNHLY, CDR2 FYNNEI. Trimming removed 0 bases from V and 0 bases from J, with 11 bases in between. CDR3 coding DNA: TGTGCCAGCAGTGAAGCGTATGGCGGAGCGAACACCGGGGAGCTGTTTTTT. As protein: CASSEAYGGANTGELFF.

The rearrangement uses TRBV7-9 and TRBJ2-3, with D perhaps matching TRBD2 (7 bases). The germline V gene has CDR1 SEHNR and CDR2 FQNEAQ (reference sequence). Trimming shortened V by 9 bases and J by 4 bases, and 17 bases separated the two germline ends. The CDR3 runs 14 residues. CDR3 loop: CASIGGGLPDTQYF. The CDR3 nucleotides read TGTGCCAGTATAGGGGGGGGCTTGCCAGATACGCAGTATTTT.

This clone was seen only once. The V and J genes are TRBV30 and TRBJ2-1, with 11 bases lining up with TRBD2. From germline, CDR1 is GTSNPN and CDR2 SVGIG (reference sequence). V gave up 2 bases and J gave up 5 bases; unmatched junction bases: 8. This CDR3 is 16 amino acids long. The CDR3 reads CAWSIGLAGRNNEQFF. The CDR3 DNA reads TGTGCCTGGAGTATTGGACTAGCGGGTCGTAACAATGAGCAGTTCTTC.

This chain joins TRBV11-2 and TRBJ2-1, with D perhaps matching TRBD1 (5 bases). CDR1 is SGHAT and CDR2 is FQNNGV in the germline V gene. The CDR3 spans 13 residues. Trimming stripped 5 bases from V and 9 bases from J, with 14 bases between. The CDR3 nucleotides read TGTGCCAGCAGCCCAAAATTAAGGGGTGAGCAGTTCTTC. It yields the protein CASSPKLRGEQFF.